The present TCR beta chain was sequenced within a study of CD8+ T cells in alopecia areata. Study as a whole: The duration of tofacitinib was 6 to 18 months, with 6 months off drug afterward.

Of note for this clone: What it binds is not known.

Findings of the study overall: Sequenced scalp T cells also include alphabeta T cells resident in normal skin.

The CDR3 extends over 12 amino acids. Germline loops: CDR1 MNHEY, CDR2 SMNVEV (reference sequence). V was shortened by 9 bases and J by 4 bases, with 12 bases between the two germline ends. RNA extraction and reverse transcription yielded cDNA as sequencing template. Data came from immunoSEQ multiplex PCR; TCRdb stores just in-frame clones and leaves some out. The sample records more than 110,000 clones, roughly three fifths being singletons. Alopecia areata patients provided lesional scalp punch biopsies and peripheral blood, both collected for the study. Both CD4+ and CD8+ T cells were separated by sorting PBMCs.

Sequenced here: CD4+ T cells sorted from blood, sampled at week 0. The V gene is TRBV27, the J gene TRBJ2-5; a weak D match, TRBD1 (6 bases). The TCR was taken from a human donor with alopecia areata. The CDR3 region has the DNA TGTGCCAGTCGGACCAGGGGAGAGACCCAGTACTTC. Translated, it gives CASRTRGETQYF.